Detailed here is one T cell receptor beta chain. Its specificity is not known. Individual cDNA molecules had unique molecular identifiers attached to them by the library. In the source study's methods: The number of TCRs in each sample had a median of approximately 93,000 and spanned about 23,224 to 700,000. TCRdb ran MiXCR on the 5' RACE reads and lists one entry per CDR3 protein. TCRdb, not the authors, supplied the V and J calls. Of over 95,000 distinct CDR3 sequences in the sample, approximately 19% are singletons; the top ten hold 2.5% to 3.5%. The authors' total RNA extraction used unfractionated whole blood. The sample belongs to a study of human T cells and chemical hapten exposure. Study summary: Largely, small differences in pooled library volume made per-sample TCR yields vary.

Findings and caveats of the study: The study found that DPC sensitization did not change TCRs above 1 in 1000 frequency.

This clonotype was obtained from a human donor in good health.

The CDR3 coding sequence is TGCGCCAGCAGCTTTGGACAGGGACATCAGGGCTACACCTTC. The encoded protein is CASSFGQGHQGYTF. The chain joins TRBV5-1 to TRBJ1-2; 8 nucleotides agree with TRBD1. The V gene's germline CDR1 is SGHRS and CDR2 YFSETQ. The CDR3 contains 14 residues. Trimming cost V 2 bases and J 8 bases; bases outside gene matches: 8.